This T cell receptor (beta chain) was captured by sequencing in a study of blood T cell repertoires in COVID-19 (dated by TCRdb to 2020 to 2022). Turning to the overall study: Samples covering the acute and convalescent phases of COVID-19 were provided by collaborators in the United States, Italy and Spain. The prospective study material was composed of cDNA or gDNA derived from T cells, B-cell-depleted T cells, or PBMCs. Subjects who had been exposed to COVID-19, were actively infected with it, or had recovered from it provided the deeply sampled blood TCRbeta repertoires that made up the dataset. The repertoires were made available in a free public database intended to serve as a resource for research on the immune response to SARS-CoV-2. The samples were drawn from the first 160 participants of the ongoing ImmuneRACE study and from 950 to 1,500 subjects provided by 6 global collaborators. The sample metadata nearly always contained a de-identified subject ID, COVID-19 status, age in years and sex. HLA class I and class II types, where available, came from metadata supplied by the sample provider rather than from assay-based typing.

The study at large found these results: The quantity of clinical and demographic metadata differed by source and by participant and was supplied without curation.

The immunoSEQ Assay, a bias-controlled multiplex PCR, was used to amplify TCRbeta CDR3 regions from genomic DNA. The authors' analysis ran thus. Within the assay, amplification of reference gene primers was used to estimate how many nucleated cells each sample contained. To quantify the absolute abundance of each unique TCRbeta CDR3 rearrangement, sequence reads were collapsed and filtered. Productive Simpson clonality was computed per sample as the square root of Simpson's diversity index over productive rearrangements. The immuneACCESS repertoire file appears here via TCRdb, limited to in-frame rearrangements. These files lack a portion of the clones; in checked studies, under half of the deficit traces to unresolved V genes, and the cause of the others is not known. V and J calls and clone size are given by that table; D and trimming were obtained from the DNA. This sample comprises 280,000 or so clones, approximately 83% of them detected only once. The ten largest clones add up to approximately 2% of the sample.

Samples from volunteer blood donors who had recovered from COVID-19 were contributed by a second Seattle source. The collaborating institutions used their own protocols to collect whole blood in K2EDTA tubes. For TCRbeta analysis, collaborator samples were shipped as frozen whole blood, as isolated PBMCs, or as DNA extracted from either sample type. Sequences SGHDT (CDR1) and YYEEEE (CDR2) are obtained from the germline V gene. The CDR3 has 17 amino acids, counting the end cysteine and phenylalanine. The CDR3 DNA has 51 bases and is translated from base 1. V is pruned by 4 bases and J by 6 bases, leaving 16 bases of the junction without a gene match. On this clone itself: The antigen it binds to is not known. No much larger clone exists at a distance of one base, and base qualities are not known.

Sample: peripheral blood. This TCR came from a woman in her thirties who had recovered from COVID-19. Recombination connected TRBV5-6 to TRBJ1-2, and 9 junction bases match TRBD1. This receptor has the CDR3 CASSPDRGLISDHGYTF. The bases read TGTGCCAGCAGCCCGGACAGGGGCCTGATTTCGGACCATGGCTACACCTTC.